What follows are 12 T cell receptor beta chains derived from one specimen sequenced in a study of post-analysis software for immune sequencing data. Study observations and caveats: TRBV5-6, TRBV5-1 and TRBV20-1 were among roughly five TRBV segments more frequent in patients than controls.

No antigen has been assigned to these receptors. The TCR beta cDNA libraries carried unique molecular identifiers. TCRdb reprocessed the PCR reads via MiXCR and lists one record per CDR3 protein. The table lists hundreds of thousands of distinct CDR3 sequences, nearly 45% of them singletons, with over 10% in the top ten. Sequencing used blood. The receptors shown here come from a girl aged 10-17 years with multiple sclerosis.

The rearrangement links TRBV20-1 to TRBJ2-7, with 10 bases matching TRBD2. Germline CDR1 and CDR2: DFQATT and SNEGSKA (reference sequence). The V segment lost 2 bases and the J segment 9 bases; nucleotides outside the gene matches: 4. This CDR3 has 12 residues. The CDR3 sequence is CSARLAGVSQYF. The CDR3 DNA reads as TGCAGTGCTAGACTAGCGGGAGTTTCGCAGTACTTC.

This chain joins TRBV7-9 and TRBJ2-6, with 11 bases that match TRBD1. CDR1 is SEHNR, CDR2 FQNEAQ, per germline (reference sequence). The CDR3 sequence is 18 residues long. The J segment lost 3 bases and the V segment lost 4 bases, leaving 8 bases of the junction unmatched. The CDR3 protein is CASSWPGTGGDGANVLTF. The DNA of the CDR3 is TGTGCCAGCAGCTGGCCCGGGACAGGGGGTGATGGGGCCAACGTCCTGACTTTC.

This clonotype has only a few counts. V usage is TRBV28 and J usage is TRBJ2-2, with 8 bases that match TRBD1. CDR3 length: 13 residues. Trimming cost V 2 bases and J 13 bases; bases outside gene matches: 6. Germline loops: CDR1 MDHEN, CDR2 SYDVKM. The CDR3: CASSLTDRGVLFF. CDR3 DNA sequence: TGTGCCAGCAGTTTAACCGACAGGGGCGTGCTGTTTTTT.

Written as DNA, the CDR3 is TGTGCCAGCAGCTTAATGGGTGCAGATACGCAGTATTTT. It specifies CASSLMGADTQYF. The chain is built from TRBV7-3 and TRBJ2-3; D gene uncertain. Per the germline V gene, CDR1 is SGHTA and CDR2 is FQGTGA. This CDR3 contains 13 residues. With 1 base removed from V and 4 bases from J, the gap between germline ends came to 6 bases.

V gene TRBV6-5 combines with J gene TRBJ2-7; the D call may be TRBD1 or TRBD2 (6 bases each). CDR1 is MNHEY and CDR2 is SVGAGI in the germline V gene. Trimming stripped 2 bases from V and 2 bases from J, with 10 bases between. This CDR3 contains 14 residues. This CDR3 is CASSYTGGTYEQYF. CDR3 DNA: TGTGCCAGCAGTTACACCGGGGGCACCTACGAGCAGTACTTC.

The V call is TRBV6-5, the J call TRBJ2-7; perhaps TRBD2 as D (6 bases). This CDR3 comprises 15 residues. CDR1 and CDR2 (germline): MNHEY, SVGAGI. V was pared by 5 bases and J by 2 bases, with 16 bases between. CDR3 coding DNA: TGTGCCAGCAGTCAGGCGGGGCTTCTTCCCTACGAGCAGTACTTC. Translation: CASSQAGLLPYEQYF.

The chain couples TRBV12-3 or TRBV12-4 to TRBJ1-4; D is perhaps TRBD1 (5 bases). There are 15 residues in the CDR3. V was trimmed by 6 bases and J by 3 bases, leaving 14 bases between them. This CDR3 reads CASSSTGTSNEKLFF. CDR3 DNA sequence: TGTGCCAGCAGCAGCACCGGGACCTCTAATGAAAAACTGTTTTTT.

The V and J genes are TRBV20-1 and TRBJ2-3, with D perhaps TRBD1 (6 bases). The CDR3 length is 16 residues. V lost 3 bases and J 2 bases, leaving 18 bases between the germline ends. CDR1 and CDR2 from the germline V gene are DFQATT and SNEGSKA (reference sequence). CDR3 DNA: TGCAGTGCTAGGGTCGGGACAACAAAAAACACAGATACGCAGTATTTT. Its protein is CSARVGTTKNTDTQYF.

The CDR3 nucleotides read TGCAGTGCTCCTGCGCTAGCCAAAAACATTCAGTACTTC. It codes for CSAPALAKNIQYF. V is TRBV20-1 and J is TRBJ2-4; D is unclear. With 5 bases removed from V and 0 bases from J, the gap between germline ends came to 8 bases. Germline lookup yields CDR1 DFQATT and CDR2 SNEGSKA (reference sequence). This CDR3 is built from 13 residues.

This clonotype was observed a few times. The chain combines TRBV5-1 with TRBJ2-6; 9 bases map to TRBD2. V lost 2 bases and J lost 0; bases outside the gene matches: 0. Per the germline V gene, CDR1 is SGHRS and CDR2 is YFSETQ. This CDR3 is 16 amino acids long. This chain's CDR3 is CASSFSGSSGANVLTF. The CDR3 DNA follows: TGCGCCAGCAGCTTTAGCGGGAGCTCTGGGGCCAACGTCCTGACTTTC.

The chain couples TRBV24-1 to TRBJ2-2; D is unclear. Between the trimmed V and J ends, which lost 5 bases and 5 bases, there was a span of 11 bases. The germline gives CDR1 KGHDR, CDR2 SFDVKD. This CDR3 comprises 14 residues. In nucleotides, the CDR3 is TGTGCCACCAGTGGGGCGGCGGTGACCGGGGAGCTGTTTTTT. Protein: CATSGAAVTGELFF.

This clonotype was seen only a few times. The CDR3 bases are TGCAGCGTTGAGGGGACAGCGAGTATGCTGGGCTACACCTTC. It encodes CSVEGTASMLGYTF. The chain has TRBV29-1 and TRBJ1-2, with 7 bases matching TRBD1. The CDR3 length is 14 residues. Germline loops: CDR1 SQVTM, CDR2 ANQGSEA. V was pared by 3 bases and J by 8 bases, with 12 bases of the junction left unmatched.